What follows are 3 T cell receptor beta chains derived from one specimen sequenced in a study of blood T cell repertoires in COVID-19. Measured with immunoSEQ multiplex PCR; TCRdb has only the in-frame clones, and not every one. The sample has just under 150,000 clones; around 87% are singletons. Sequencing was done on a sample of peripheral blood. These receptors were obtained from a woman aged 45-60 years with active or convalescent COVID-19.

In its sample, this clone was seen a few times. CDR3 region: CASSLGRGYGYTF. The CDR3 DNA is TGTGCCAGCAGTTTGGGTAGGGGGTATGGCTACACCTTC. The chain carries TRBV28 and TRBJ1-2; a weak D match, TRBD1 (6 bases). V was clipped by 3 bases and J by 5 bases, with 10 bases between them. CDR1 is MDHEN and CDR2 is SYDVKM in the germline V gene. This CDR3 is built from 13 residues.

The count of this clone is one. The genes are TRBV2 and TRBJ1-5, with D tentatively TRBD1 (5 bases). V was trimmed by 2 bases and J by 9 bases, leaving 8 bases between them. This CDR3 has 12 amino acids. Germline CDR1 reads SNHLY; CDR2 reads FYNNEI. The chain's CDR3 is CASSESGRPQHF. The CDR3 coding sequence is TGTGCCAGCAGTGAATCAGGGCGGCCCCAGCATTTT.

As regards this clone: The germline gene is not matched at one end of the junction; a read error may be the cause. This chain connects TRBV7-7 to TRBJ2-2; D gene ambiguous. The CDR3 runs 13 residues. The germline V gene has CDR1 SSHAT and CDR2 FNYEAQ (reference sequence). The CDR3 spells CASSPDAGGELFF. CDR3 nucleotides: TGTGCTAGCAGCCCCGACGCAGGTGGGGAGCTGTTTTTT.